This T cell receptor beta chain was sequenced during a study of T cell responses to AZD1222 COVID-19 vaccine. Notes on the study in general: Spike-wide vaccine-associated CD4 TCRs dominated at 160-218 and 743-854. Targets within unmutated variant regions were reportedly found for nearly half of spike-specific TCRs.

Sequencing was performed with immunoSEQ multiplex PCR; in TCRdb, only in-frame clones are kept and a portion is missing. The sample shows about 81,000 clones, more than 85% of them seen only once. Note on this clone: Its antigen remains unknown.

The source was peripheral blood, collected 28 days after the second AZD1222 dose. This sequence originates from an adult who received the AZD1222 COVID-19 vaccine.

CDR3 protein: CASSQNGGSQETQYF. The DNA for the CDR3 is TGTGCCAGCAGCCAAAATGGGGGGAGTCAAGAGACCCAGTACTTC. V gene TRBV6-5 combines with J gene TRBJ2-5, with a tentative D call TRBD2 (6 bases). Germline V gene sequence: CDR1 MNHEY, CDR2 SVGAGI. The CDR3 runs 15 residues. Between the trimmed V and J ends, which lost 6 bases and 2 bases, there was a span of 16 bases.